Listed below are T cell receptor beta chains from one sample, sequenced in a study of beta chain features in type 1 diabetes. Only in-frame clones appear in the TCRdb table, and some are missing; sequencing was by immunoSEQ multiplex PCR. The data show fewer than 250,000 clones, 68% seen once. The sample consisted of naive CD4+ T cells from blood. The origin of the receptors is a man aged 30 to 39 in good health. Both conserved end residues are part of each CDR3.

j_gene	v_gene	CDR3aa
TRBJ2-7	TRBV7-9	CASSLRGQGEYEQYF
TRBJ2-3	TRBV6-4	CASKASGITDTQYF
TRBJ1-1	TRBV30	CASTRVGAEAFF
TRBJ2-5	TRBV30	CAWKGATETQYF
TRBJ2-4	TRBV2	CASSELSIQYF
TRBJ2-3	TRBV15	CATSGSTDTQYF
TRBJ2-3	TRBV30	CAWTRGRSTDTQYF
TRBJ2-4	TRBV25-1	CASSESGLAKNIQYF
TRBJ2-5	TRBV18	CASSPRQQETQYF
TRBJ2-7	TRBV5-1	CASSQKAPRNYEQYF
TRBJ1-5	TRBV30	CAWSADRRGQPQHF
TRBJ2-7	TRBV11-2	CASSLVSGGYYEQYF
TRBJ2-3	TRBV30	CAWTAGLASTDTQYF
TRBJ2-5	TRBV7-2	CASSLEPGQETQYF
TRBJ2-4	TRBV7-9	CASSPNIQYF
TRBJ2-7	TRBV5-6	CASSLGSGSNEQYF
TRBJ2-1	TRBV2	CASSEGRSRGFF
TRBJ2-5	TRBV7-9	CASSLAGGLETQYF
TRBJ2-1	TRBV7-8	CASSSRDNEQFF
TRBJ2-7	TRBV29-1	CSAVGQRRNPYEQYF
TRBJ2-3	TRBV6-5	CASSSGDTQYF
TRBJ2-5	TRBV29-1	CSVVVQQETQYF
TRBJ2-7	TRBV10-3	CAISEGITSGGYEQYF
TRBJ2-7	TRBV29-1	CSVEDRSSYEQYF
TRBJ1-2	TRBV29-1	CSVGVGTGLYYGYTF
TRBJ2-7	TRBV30	CAWSARTGAYEQYF
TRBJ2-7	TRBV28	CASSLSTPPGFEQYF
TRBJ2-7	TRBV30	CAWSNRIASYEQYF
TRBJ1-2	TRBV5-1	CASSLGQGSYGYTF
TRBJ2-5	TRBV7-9	CASSLSGGGQETQYF
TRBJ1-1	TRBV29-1	CSVEEWESKNTEAFF
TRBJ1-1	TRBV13	CASSLGGQGIEAFF
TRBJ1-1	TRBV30	CAWSLLGGGNTEAFF
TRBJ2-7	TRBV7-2	CASSVGGEQYF
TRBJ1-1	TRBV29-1	CSVEEGIGTEAFF
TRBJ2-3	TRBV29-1	CSVMGGSGSTDTQYF
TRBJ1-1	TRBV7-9	CASRDYRGGNTEAFF
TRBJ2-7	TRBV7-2	CASSLGAGSPYEQYF
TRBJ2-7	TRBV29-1	CSVRTGGSGYEQYF
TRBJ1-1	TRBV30	CAWSQGPHIAEAFF
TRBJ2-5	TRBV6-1	CASSEPGPPETQYF
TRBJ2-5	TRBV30	CAWSKVETQYF
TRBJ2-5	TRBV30	CAFQRGHQETQYF
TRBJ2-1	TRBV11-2	CASSLGPVYNEQFF
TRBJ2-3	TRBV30	CAWSVLSPSGGANTQYF
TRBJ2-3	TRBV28	CASSLGGRAGGTDTQYF
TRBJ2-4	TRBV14	CASSHPGGGSKNIQYF
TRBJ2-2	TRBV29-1	CSASQGTGELFF
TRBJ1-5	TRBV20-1	CSAREGTQHF
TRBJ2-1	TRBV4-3	CASSQDDRERYNEQFF
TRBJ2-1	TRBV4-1	CASSRGGLYNEQFF
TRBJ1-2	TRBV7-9	CASSFGSQGNGYTF
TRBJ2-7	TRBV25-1	CASSLAWGYEQYF
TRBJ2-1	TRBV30	CAWSSSGGVPFF
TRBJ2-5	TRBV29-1	CSVVIGETQYF
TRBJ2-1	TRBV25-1	CASGGGLPYNEQFF
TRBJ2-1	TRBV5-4	CASSLTGIAYNEQFF